The T cell receptor beta chain described here comes from a study of cytomegalovirus exposure and HLA in healthy donors. The study's findings and limits: In the analysis, some V segments, TRBV6-2 and TRBV6-3 included, were excluded as indistinguishable.

Per germline, CDR1 GTSNPN and CDR2 SVGIG (reference sequence). Deletions cut 2 bases from V and 4 bases from J, with 9 bases between. The CDR3 length is 13 residues. Remarks on this clone: The antigen is unknown.

PCR primers comprised 60 Vbeta and 13 Jbeta primers. Libraries were prepared by immunoSEQ multiplex PCR; TCRdb keeps only in-frame clonotypes and omits some of them. This table lists approximately 150,000 clones. This clonotype was obtained from a woman under 30 in good health and CMV-seronegative. The sequencing sample was made of PBMCs. The chain combines TRBV30 with TRBJ1-5; no clear D. Here the CDR3 reads CAWSPQPNQPQHF. CDR3 nucleotides: TGTGCCTGGAGTCCACAGCCTAATCAGCCCCAGCATTTT.